This T cell receptor beta chain comes out of a study of CD4 T cells in relation to SARS-CoV-2 and coronaviruses. In the study overall: The restricting HLA molecule for shared crossreactive spike epitopes was mapped. Study-wide results and caveats: Compared with monoreactive clones, crossreactive clones showed significantly weaker SARS-CoV-2 expansion.

The unexposed donors gave CD4+ T cells in about 2010-2019, prior to COVID-19. The assay was immunoSEQ multiplex PCR, and TCRdb's table has in-frame clones only and misses some. This sample has approximately 70,000 clones, with more than 80% found just once. The ends were cut back, 4 bases at V and 5 bases at J, with 14 bases in the middle. The germline V gene encodes CDR1 LNHDA and CDR2 SQIVND (reference sequence). The CDR3 runs to 14 residues. As concerns this clone: Its specificity is not known.

The TCR was taken from a human donor in good health. The V gene is TRBV19, the J gene TRBJ2-5; D might be TRBD2 (6 bases). The sample was naive CD4+ T cells from PBMCs. Subset specified: naive CD4+ T cells isolated by negative enrichment. CDR3: CASSTILAQETQYF. The CDR3 DNA is TGTGCCAGTAGTACCATACTAGCCCAGGAGACCCAGTACTTC.